Presented here are 16 T cell receptor beta chains from one specimen sequenced in a study of beta chain features in type 1 diabetes. The sequenced template was cDNA made from the entire isolated RNA. Only in-frame clones appear in the TCRdb table, and some are missing; sequencing was by immunoSEQ multiplex PCR. Among 150,000 to 170,000 clones listed, around 8% were seen once. Specimen: central memory CD4+ T cells from blood. These receptor sequences come from a man younger than 35 in good health.

This clone appeared a few times. V gene TRBV5-6 combines with J gene TRBJ2-5; no firm D call. This CDR3 is built from 12 residues. V lost 4 bases and J lost 0, with 4 bases in between. The germline gives CDR1 SGHDT, CDR2 YYEEEE. In DNA, the CDR3 is TGTGCCAGCAGCATAAACCAAGAGACCCAGTACTTC. Amino acid sequence: CASSINQETQYF. The whole variable domain, remainder taken from reference TRBV5-6 and TRBJ2-5, is DAGVTQSPTHLIKTRGQQVTLRCSPKSGHDTVSWYQQALGQGPQFIFQYYEEEERQRGNFPDRFSGHQFPNYSSELNVNALLLGDSALYLCASSINQETQYFGPGTRLLVL.

This clone came up once. The rearrangement uses TRBV5-1 and TRBJ1-1; weak D call: TRBD1 (6 bases). V was cut by 7 bases and J by 0 bases, with 16 bases left in between. The CDR3 spans 15 residues. Germline V gives CDR1 SGHRS, CDR2 YFSETQ. CDR3 sequence reads: CASRGALTMNTEAFF. The CDR3 bases are TGCGCCAGCCGGGGGGCCTTGACCATGAACACTGAAGCTTTCTTT.

This clone has a handful of counts. This chain connects TRBV25-1 to TRBJ2-1; TRBD2 aligns across 7 bases. The germline gives CDR1 MGHDK, CDR2 SYGVNS. This CDR3 has 15 residues. Trimming cost V 3 bases and J 8 bases; bases outside gene matches: 10. CDR3 protein: CASSERGGTIDEQFF. The CDR3 DNA reads as TGTGCCAGCAGTGAGAGGGGTGGGACTATAGATGAGCAGTTCTTC.

This clone was found a few times. V and J are TRBV19 and TRBJ2-1, with a weak D call TRBD1 (6 bases). CDR1 is LNHDA, CDR2 SQIVND, per germline (reference sequence). The V gene lost 3 bases and the J gene lost 2 bases, with 11 bases spanning the gap. The CDR3 is 15 amino acids. DNA of the CDR3: TGTGCCAGTAGTATGAACAGGGACCCCTACAATGAGCAGTTCTTC. Translating it yields CASSMNRDPYNEQFF.

This chain joins TRBV11-2 and TRBJ2-7; TRBD1 matches 9 bases. Germline V CDR1 and CDR2: SGHAT, FQNNGV. With V trimmed by 5 bases and J by 6 bases, 8 bases remained unmatched. There are 14 residues in the CDR3. The CDR3 bases are TGTGCCAGCAGCAACTACAGGGGGCGACGCGAGCAGTACTTC. Translation gives CASSNYRGRREQYF.

This clone was counted ten times or more. Other DNA sequences in the sample encode the same CDR3. This chain uses TRBV4-3 with TRBJ2-7, with 10 bases aligning to TRBD2. Germline assignment: CDR1 LGHNA and CDR2 YSLEER. CDR3 length: 15 amino acids. The V gene end was trimmed by 1 base and the J gene end by 1 base; junction bases not matched to a gene: 1. CDR3 region: CASSQGSGGSYEQYF. The CDR3 region has the DNA TGCGCCAGCAGCCAAGGTAGCGGGGGGTCCTACGAGCAGTACTTC.

This chain connects TRBV5-1 to TRBJ1-2, with D unclear. The V gene's germline CDR1 is SGHRS and CDR2 YFSETQ. V was shortened by 3 bases and J by 7 bases, with 16 bases between the two germline ends. This CDR3 has 14 residues. CDR3 sequence: CASSSGSEGAGYTF. Written as DNA, the CDR3 is TGCGCCAGCAGCTCTGGGTCCGAGGGCGCTGGCTACACCTTC.

The V gene is TRBV2, the J gene TRBJ1-5; D remains unclear. V was pared by 7 bases and J by 2 bases, with 12 bases between. The CDR3 is made up of 14 amino acids. Germline CDR1 SNHLY, CDR2 FYNNEI. CDR3 sequence reads: CASTRDLGNQPQHF. The CDR3 coding sequence is TGTGCCAGCACACGGGATCTTGGCAATCAGCCCCAGCATTTT.

The V gene is TRBV19, the J gene TRBJ2-1; 9 nucleotides agree with TRBD2. J lost 2 bases, V lost 7 bases, and 6 bases had no gene match. Germline V lookup: CDR1 LNHDA, CDR2 SQIVND (reference sequence). This CDR3 contains 15 residues. CDR3 in DNA: TGTGCCAGTACCCCTAGCGGGGCCGCCTACAATGAGCAGTTCTTC. This translates into CASTPSGAAYNEQFF.

This chain joins TRBV6-4 and TRBJ2-7; no clear D gene. Trimming pared 2 bases from V and 2 bases from J, leaving 13 bases between. The CDR3 is made up of 15 amino acids. Germline assignment: CDR1 MRHNA and CDR2 SNTAGT. The CDR3 nucleotides read TGTGCCAGCAGTGACAATCCAGCGCCCGCCTACGAGCAGTACTTC. It encodes CASSDNPAPAYEQYF.

Only a few counts were recorded for this clone. The rearrangement uses TRBV21-1 and TRBJ1-1. TRBV21-1 is reported as a pseudogene. The CDR3 covers 17 residues. The CDR3 DNA follows: TGTGCCAGCAGCAGACATGAGGACGGAGGAATGAACACTGAAGCTTTCTTT. This gives the protein CASSRHEDGGMNTEAFF.

The genes are TRBV15 and TRBJ1-2, with D tentatively TRBD1 (6 bases). The V gene lost 4 bases and the J gene lost 4 bases, with 19 bases spanning the gap. The CDR3 consists of 16 residues. CDR1 and CDR2 from the germline V gene are LNHNV and YYDKDF (reference sequence). The DNA of the CDR3 is TGTGCCACCAGCAAGGGATTCGGACAGACTATCTATGGCTACACCTTC. Its translation is CATSKGFGQTIYGYTF.

Of note for this clone: Germline is not matched at one junction end, which may reflect a read error. The chain combines TRBV7-7 with TRBJ2-1; TRBD1 might be the D (6 bases). Germline loops: CDR1 SSHAT, CDR2 FNYEAQ (reference sequence). This CDR3 has 14 residues. The CDR3 region is CASSPSTGYNEQFF. CDR3 sequence (DNA): TGTGCTAGCAGCCCCTCGACAGGCTACAATGAGCAGTTCTTC.

This clone was detected a few times. The chain has TRBV5-1 and TRBJ2-1; 9 bases align to TRBD1. The trim removed 4 bases at V and 5 bases at J, leaving 10 bases unmatched. The CDR3 loop spans 16 amino acids. Germline V gene lookup returns CDR1 SGHRS and CDR2 YFSETQ. CDR3 sequence (DNA): TGCGCCAGCAGCAGCGGACAGGGGCTTTTACACAATGAGCAGTTCTTC. It yields the protein CASSSGQGLLHNEQFF.

This clone was seen a few times. This chain uses TRBV28 with TRBJ2-5; tentative D call: TRBD2 (7 bases). V was clipped by 6 bases and J by 4 bases, with 18 bases between them. CDR3 length: 15 amino acids. From germline, CDR1 is MDHEN and CDR2 SYDVKM. The CDR3 loop is CASSGGRGSGETQYF. As DNA, the CDR3 is TGTGCCAGCAGCGGAGGGAGGGGGAGCGGAGAGACCCAGTACTTC.

V and J are TRBV27 and TRBJ1-5; 9 bases line up with TRBD1. Germline V gene lookup returns CDR1 MNHEY and CDR2 SMNVEV (reference sequence). CDR3 length equals 14 residues. V was pared by 5 bases and J by 6 bases, with 5 bases of the junction left unmatched. This CDR3 reads CASSLGQGRQPQHF. Written as DNA, the CDR3 is TGTGCCAGCAGTCTGGGACAGGGTCGTCAGCCCCAGCATTTT.